The 3 T cell receptor beta chains given below trace back to one sample, sequenced in a study of Graves' ophthalmopathy and Graves' hyperthyroidism listed by TCRdb under 2018. The listed sequencing device is Illumina HiSeq 2000. TCR beta CDR3 regions were amplified from RNA transcripts for repertoire sequencing. A first-round RT-PCR used HTBI primers with the Qiagen OneStep RT-PCR kit, followed by a second-round multiplex PCR, size selection and purification. TCRdb handled the public reads itself, with Q25 trimming in fastp and clone calling in MiXCR, and kept productive beta chains. Each record represents a unique CDR3 protein, reported with the most common genes and DNA among its rows. For this sample there are about 1.2 million distinct CDR3 sequences; less than 45% appear just once. The leading ten clones occupy approximately 12% of the sample. Sequencing was carried out using peripheral blood or thyroid tissue (not recorded which). Receptors were obtained from an adult man with Graves' hyperthyroidism.

The gene calls are TRBV7-9 and TRBJ2-7; no definite D call. CDR1 is SEHNR and CDR2 is FQNEAQ in the germline V gene (reference sequence). The CDR3 has 15 residues. Trimming removed 4 bases at V and 2 bases at J, with 15 bases between. The CDR3 region is CASSYSTYPTYEQYF. For the CDR3, the DNA is TGTGCCAGCAGCTACAGCACCTATCCCACCTACGAGCAGTACTTC. Filled out from reference TRBV7-9 and TRBJ2-7, the complete variable domain reads DTGVSQNPRHKITKRGQNVTFRCDPISEHNRLYWYRQTLGQGPEFLTYFQNEAQLEKSRLLSDRFSAERPKGSFSTLEIQRTEQGDSAMYLCASSYSTYPTYEQYFGPGTRLTVT.

This clonotype has at least ten counts. The chain joins TRBV7-9 to TRBJ2-2, with D tentatively TRBD2 (6 bases). The germline V gene encodes CDR1 SEHNR and CDR2 FQNEAQ (reference sequence). Trimming removed 5 bases at V and 1 base at J, with 20 bases between. CDR3 length equals 18 residues. Written as DNA, the CDR3 is TGTGCCAGCAGCCCTGCAAGCGGGCGAGGGCGGAACACCGGGGAGCTGTTTTTT. This translates into CASSPASGRGRNTGELFF.

About this clonotype itself: A clone one base away is much larger, so this may be a read error. CDR3 bases: TGTGCCAGCAGTCGACAGGGCGGTTTCACTGAAGCTTCCTTT. Translated, it gives CASSRQGGFTEASF. The gene calls are TRBV12-3 or TRBV12-4 and TRBJ1-1; 7 nucleotides line up with TRBD1. This CDR3 contains 14 residues.